This T cell receptor beta chain was sequenced for a study of cytomegalovirus exposure and HLA in healthy donors (dated by TCRdb to the late 2010s). Regarding the complete study: An earlier analysis of under 600 of the donors reported 250 to 350 Gb of sequence data and 117 million unique TCR beta sequences from about 200 million T cells. Typing coverage varied by locus: roughly 629-640 donors for A, B, C, DRB1 and DQB1; approximately 500 for DQA1; nearly 610 for DPA1; fewer than 480 for DPB1. The aim of the study was to test whether cataloging public T cell receptors could identify signatures of past pathogen exposure. To decide whether each TCR beta V gene segment behaved as functional or pseudogenic, an earlier analysis of some 600 of the donors relied on high-throughput TCR beta sequencing. A handful of DR-DQ haplotypes were handled as single units for association and clustering because linkage in the cohort was strong. All discovery cohort repertoires had been generated using a single sequencing platform. Along with the approximately 650-subject first cohort, a separate validation cohort of over 90 different subjects was used. In the later analysis, no new phenotypic data were used to find candidate immune exposures; instead, reliance was placed on TCR beta sequences and their occurrence across donors. The study profiled the T cell repertoires of approximately 700 subjects by immunosequencing and related them to cytomegalovirus serostatus. About 300 gigabases of sequencing data and roughly 90 million unique TCR sequences were included in an early release covering about 700 HLA-typed donors. To study patterns of TCR occurrence, a later analysis re-analyzed previously published TCR beta repertoires from hundreds of donors and added high-resolution HLA genotyping. A later genetic analysis used genome-wide SNP genotypes for about 55% of the 666 donors, treating that subset as a discovery cohort. High-throughput TCR immunosequencing, statistical association of individual TCRs with disease status, and machine learning were combined to predict cytomegalovirus infection status. Alongside the repertoire data, information on donor age, sex, ethnicity and CMV serostatus was compiled. Class I and class II HLA loci were covered by the typing at four-digit resolution. Among 300 to 500 genotyped donors of the cohort, an average of roughly 230,000 unique TCR beta nucleotide sequences was sequenced per donor, of which 15% to 20% were non-productive. Of the roughly 400 genotyped donors, about 80% fell in the genetic ancestry cluster associated with self-reported Caucasian donors.

V loses 6 bases of germline sequence and J loses 4 bases, and the interval between the two ends is 16 bases. Measured from the cysteine to the phenylalanine, the CDR3 is 15 residues long. CDR3 DNA is the only sequence kept; it has 45 bases, read in frame from the first base. CDR1 MDHEN and CDR2 SYDVKM are derived from the germline V gene. The full study reports these points: In a later genetic analysis, fewer N-insertions in productive TCRs were reported among donors in an Asian-associated ancestry cluster than the roughly 700-donor mean. Most TCR sequences were seen in very few donors, while some public TCRs were found in many individuals. A further reported finding was that TCR beta sequences accurately predicted the HLA-A and HLA-B alleles for most subjects in the first cohort. At a false discovery rate of 0.05, a later analysis linked about 17,000 TCR beta sequences to specific HLA alleles. An earlier analysis of roughly 570 of the donors showed that most TCR beta V segments appeared in productive rearrangements either about 87% or about 30% of the time, which broadly matched IMGT annotations. Some IMGT-functional V segments, including TRBV6-2 and TRBV6-3, could not be distinguished by the 87-base-pair reads and were therefore excluded. A cluster of highly shared sequence variants was judged likely to be a technical artifact of the sequencing pipeline. Correlated functional status among segregating V segments might be attributable to linkage disequilibrium, but an unknown experimental factor could not be ruled out. In a later analysis, TCR association rates were found to vary across HLA loci, with the most associated TCRs seen for DRB1 alleles and the fewest for HLA-C alleles. Because HLA typing was missing for some donors at each locus, association tests included only the typed subset. A later analysis found that HLA-associated TCR beta chains were more clonally expanded and had lower generation probabilities than equally common non-associated chains. For the cohort, immune exposure information was limited to CMV serostatus. V-gene and J-gene trimming of TCR beta chains was associated with a missense DCLRE1C variant in a later genetic analysis, and the association was replicated in an independent cohort. The cohort was sequenced for TCR beta chains only, and without alpha or paired-chain data the features that could be detected were limited. Sequencing depth was assumed to be roughly uniform across donors in the presence/absence analyses, though that assumption may not hold. According to the authors, the approach could potentially be generalized to other disease states and immunological phenotypes. A later analysis reported that several top co-occurrence clusters appeared linked to parvovirus B19, influenza, CMV and Epstein-Barr virus. In both the original and validation cohorts, the classifier was reported to diagnose cytomegalovirus status with high specificity and sensitivity. Over 15 rarely observed V segments, including chromosome 9 orphons, were excluded from the earlier analysis of just under 600 of the donors because counts were too low. Assigning TCR associations to individual alleles was difficult when HLA alleles, especially DR and DQ, strongly co-occurred. In the study, roughly 160 TCR beta chains were listed as associated with cytomegalovirus. In vitro tests confirmed that three of the cytomegalovirus-associated TCR beta chains recognize cytomegalovirus antigens. Most CMV-associated TCR beta chains appeared to be HLA-restricted in a later analysis, and the HLA associations seemed to be driven largely by CMV exposure.

The cohort comprised some 680 healthy bone marrow donors. All cohort members were sampled while nominally healthy, although unrecorded immune exposures were likely present. The donor tested CMV seronegative, placing the donor among the 350 or so seronegative members of the cohort. Every donor gave a peripheral blood sample, and the peripheral blood mononuclear cells from that sample were used for TCR beta sequencing. Genomic DNA was extracted from the blood cell samples with the Qiagen DNeasy Blood Extraction Kit. The library relied on the immunoSEQ multiplex PCR assay. For the multiplex PCR, a mixture combining 60 forward primers for TCR Vbeta segments and 13 reverse primers for TCR Jbeta segments was used. A multiplex PCR assay on genomic DNA amplified the CDR3 region of rearranged TCR beta genes. On the Illumina HiSeq System, the amplified TCR beta libraries were sequenced as 87-base-pair reads. In the authors' own workflow: A later analysis tallied tens of millions of unique TCR beta chains across the 660 or so repertoires, and some 10 million of those chains were shared by two or more donors. A nearest-neighbor algorithm error-corrected the raw reads and collapsed the reads into unique sequences, merging closely related sequences to remove PCR and sequencing errors. Alignment of CDR3 sequences to IMGT reference sequences was used to assign V, D and J gene segments. For a sequence to be retained, a match of at least six nucleotides to both a V gene segment and a J gene segment was required. Rearrangements were classified as productive when the CDR3 lacked stop codons and remained in frame with V and J, and all other rearrangements were classified as non-productive. Following IMGT convention, CDR3 was defined as the stretch from the second conserved V-encoded cysteine up to the conserved J-encoded phenylalanine. In an earlier analysis of 587 of the donors, sequences lacking an unambiguous match to a single V gene segment were excluded. In an earlier analysis of roughly 500 of the donors, V segments were called functional above 56.7% productive rearrangements and were called segregating when the between-donor standard deviation exceeded 5%. A statistical classification framework was built for diagnosing cytomegalovirus status from the catalog of TCR beta chain sequences. In a later analysis, V and J genes were assigned by comparing TCR nucleotide sequences against IMGT/GENE-DB human TR gene sequences. A later analysis assigned CDR3 sequences and most-parsimonious VDJ recombination scenarios with the TCRdist pipeline. In a later analysis, each TCR beta chain was defined by its CDR3 amino acid sequence together with its V-gene family, and reads lacking a unique V-gene family were excluded. To address suspected cross-contamination and a sequencing artifact, a later analysis removed roughly 640 highly shared, low-generation-probability nucleotide sequences. For each public chain, a later analysis derived a clonal expansion index from normalized ranks of inferred template counts within each repertoire. A later analysis computed generation probabilities with a VDJ recombination model fitted to out-of-frame rearrangements, and checked the results against IGoR. A later analysis scored TCR-TCR, TCR-HLA and TCR-CMV co-occurrence with hypergeometric tests, applying a repertoire-size bias correction to TCR pairs. In a later analysis, false discovery rates were estimated by permuting HLA or CMV assignments 20 times. In a later analysis, co-occurring TCRs were grouped using DBSCAN, with TCRdist sequence similarity added in when clustering inside HLA-allele-positive subsets. Co-occurrence clustering excluded repertoires with fewer than 30,000 or more than 120,000 public chains, plus five with anomalous nucleotide sharing. Here the immuneACCESS table is served through TCRdb, limited to in-frame sequences with V and J called. Missing clones are a known gap in these copies; in checked studies unresolved V genes cover under half, and the rest lacks a known reason. Clonal size and the V and J genes are those of that table, whereas D and trimming came from the DNA. The sample contains 200,000 to 250,000 clones, just over 75% of them found a single time. Approximately 0.63% of the sample is in the top ten clones.

Note on this clone: This clone's antigen is unknown. Base-call qualities are not available, and no considerably larger clone is one nucleotide away.

Material: PBMCs. This receptor chain uses TRBV28 and TRBJ2-1, with TRBD1 perhaps the D gene, on 7 matching bases. This sequence was found in a man between 18 and 35 years old in good health and CMV-seronegative. The CDR3 in this case is CASSRGTAPYNEQFF. At the DNA level, the sequence is TGTGCCAGCAGCCGGGGGACAGCCCCTTACAATGAGCAGTTCTTC.